The rows below give T cell receptor beta chains drawn from one sample of a study of T cells in Graves' hyperthyroidism and ophthalmopathy. TCRdb analysed the multiplex PCR reads with MiXCR anew, one entry per CDR3 protein. The data hold around 97,000 distinct CDR3 sequences, with roughly 50% observed a single time. The sample comprised blood. These receptors all stem from a man aged 40-49 years with Graves' hyperthyroidism. Each CDR3 is given with its conserved first and last residue. A D gene is named only where the DNA matches it firmly. A row's size may be missing; if present it is once, few, many or a size class.

D,V,size,J,CDR3,DNA
-,TRBV7-9,-,TRBJ2-7,CASSLAWGSSYEQYF,TGTGCCAGCAGCTTAGCGTGGGGCAGCTCCTACGAGCAGTACTTC
-,TRBV2,-,TRBJ1-1,CASSADGTNTEASF,TGTGCCAGCAGCGCGGACGGAACGAACACGGAAGCTTCCTTT
TRBD1,TRBV20-1,many,TRBJ1-5,CSAAPGQNNQPQHF,TGCAGTGCTGCCCCGGGACAGAATAATCAGCCCCAGCATTTT
-,TRBV5-4,few,TRBJ2-3,CASSQPLADTQYF,TGTGCCAGCAGCCAGCCGTTAGCGGATACGCAGTATTTT
-,TRBV19,-,TRBJ2-3,CASSIVRGVDTQYF,TGTGCCAGTAGTATAGTCAGGGGTGTAGATACGCAGTATTTT
TRBD2,TRBV2,many,TRBJ2-3,CASSGRAGDTQYF,TGTGCCAGTAGCGGGAGGGCCGGGGATACGCAGTATTTT
-,TRBV7-6,many,TRBJ2-1,CASSRGRYEQFF,TGTGCCAGCAGCAGAGGTCGTTATGAGCAGTTCTTC
-,TRBV12-3/TRBV12-4,many,TRBJ1-1,CASSSSENTEAFF,TGTGCCAGCAGTTCATCGGAGAACACTGAAGCTTTCTTT
-,TRBV10-3,-,TRBJ2-5,CAISPRGQETQYF,TGTGCCATCAGCCCCAGGGGACAAGAGACCCAGTACTTC
-,TRBV12-3/TRBV12-4,-,TRBJ1-2,CASSLSDGLNYGYTF,TGTGCCAGCAGTTTAAGCGACGGCCTAAACTATGGCTACACCTTC
-,TRBV2,many,TRBJ1-1,CASSEAQALTTEAFF,TGTGCCAGCAGTGAAGCGCAGGCCCTGACGACTGAAGCTTTCTTT
-,TRBV5-4,many,TRBJ2-7,CASSLEPTNYEQYF,TGTGCCAGCAGCTTGGAGCCTACTAACTACGAGCAGTACTTC
TRBD2,TRBV5-6,many,TRBJ2-1,CASSGGLAGRSYNEQFF,TGTGCCAGCAGCGGAGGACTAGCGGGGAGATCCTACAATGAGCAGTTCTTC
-,TRBV12-1,many,TRBJ2-1,CASPRPGRGDNEQFF,TGTGCCAGCCCGAGACCGGGACGGGGGGACAATGAGCAGTTCTTC
-,TRBV6-5,many,TRBJ1-1,CASSYDRNTEAFF,TGTGCCAGCAGTTACGACAGGAACACTGAAGCTTTCTTT
-,TRBV11-3,many,TRBJ2-6,CASSQRGANVLTF,TGTGCCAGCAGCCAGAGGGGGGCCAACGTCCTGACTTTC
TRBD1,TRBV7-9,many,TRBJ1-5,CASSRTGVGQPQHF,TGTGCCAGCAGCCGGACAGGGGTCGGGCAGCCCCAGCATTTT
-,TRBV11-3,many,TRBJ1-6,CASSLFSMGSPLHF,TGTGCCAGCAGCTTATTCTCTATGGGGTCACCCCTCCACTTT
-,TRBV6-1,many,TRBJ2-7,CASSDRTLVYEQYF,TGTGCCAGCAGTGACCGGACCTTAGTCTACGAGCAGTACTTC
-,TRBV20-1,-,TRBJ1-2,CSARAGEGENYGYTF,TGCAGTGCTAGAGCAGGGGAGGGCGAAAACTATGGCTACACCTTC